Given below is one T cell receptor beta chain in context. J was trimmed by 2 bases and V by 2 bases; bases with no gene match: 2. The CDR3 contains 14 residues. Germline V lookup: CDR1 SGHTA, CDR2 FQGNSA. The sample is drawn from a study of T cell changes during pregnancy in multiple sclerosis. The method was immunoSEQ multiplex PCR; TCRdb's version includes in-frame clones alone and lacks a portion of them. The table has about 75,000 clones, approximately 95% seen once. The chain couples TRBV7-2 to TRBJ2-7; 8 bases fit TRBD2. The receptor comes from a female donor with multiple sclerosis, enrolled in a pregnancy study. This sample comprised CD4+ T cells from peripheral blood mononuclear cells, obtained after pregnancy. CDR3 loop: CASSLSGSTYEQYF. CDR3 DNA: TGTGCCAGCAGCTTAAGCGGGAGCACCTACGAGCAGTACTTC.